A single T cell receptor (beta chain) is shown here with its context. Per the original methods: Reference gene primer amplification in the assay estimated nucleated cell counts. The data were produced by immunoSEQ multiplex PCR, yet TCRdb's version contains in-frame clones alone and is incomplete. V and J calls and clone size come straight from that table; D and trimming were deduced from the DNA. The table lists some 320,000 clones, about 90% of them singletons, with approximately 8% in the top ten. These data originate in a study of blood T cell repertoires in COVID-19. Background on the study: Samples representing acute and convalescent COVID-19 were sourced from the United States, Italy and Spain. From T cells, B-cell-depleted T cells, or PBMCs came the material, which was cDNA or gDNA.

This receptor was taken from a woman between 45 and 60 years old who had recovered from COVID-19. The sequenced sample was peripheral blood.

The CDR3 sequence: CASAAEGSPLHF. The CDR3 DNA is TGTGCTAGTGCCGCGGAGGGTTCACCCCTCCACTTT. V gene TRBV12-5 combines with J gene TRBJ1-6; no definite D call. The CDR3 contains 12 residues. V lost 7 bases and J lost 9, with 10 bases in between. Germline V gene sequence: CDR1 LGHNT, CDR2 FRNRAP. Full variable domain (rest looked up from reference TRBV12-5 and TRBJ1-6): DARVTQTPRHKVTEMGQEVTMRCQPILGHNTVFWYRQTMMQGLELLAYFRNRAPLDDSGMPKDRFSAEMPDATLATLKIQPSEPRDSAVYFCASAAEGSPLHFGNGTRLTVT.